A selection of T cell receptor beta chains follows, all from one sample in a study of immune cell composition in non-small cell lung cancer. The method was immunoSEQ multiplex PCR; TCRdb's version includes in-frame clones alone and lacks a portion of them. The sample yields 3,200 or so clones, approximately 80% seen once. The specimen was lung tumor tissue. These receptors were collected from a human donor with non-small cell lung cancer. The CDR3 runs from the conserved cysteine through the conserved F or W. The size of a clone is reported for some rows only, either as once, few or many, or as a class for expanded clones.

V gene: TRBV28; J gene: TRBJ1-5; clone size: NA; CDR3 protein: CASRPGQANQPQHF
V gene: TRBV7-9; J gene: TRBJ1-1; clone size: NA; CDR3 protein: CASSFTVNTEAFF
V gene: TRBV19; J gene: TRBJ2-3; clone size: NA; CDR3 protein: CASSKKRGSVDTQYF
V gene: TRBV7-2; J gene: TRBJ1-2; clone size: NA; CDR3 protein: CASSFGTVNYGYTF
V gene: TRBV19; J gene: TRBJ2-1; clone size: NA; CDR3 protein: CASTPGRGEQFF
V gene: TRBV7-2; J gene: TRBJ2-5; clone size: NA; CDR3 protein: CASSLAVRETQYF
V gene: TRBV6-1; J gene: TRBJ2-7; clone size: NA; CDR3 protein: CASSEALGTGGSYEQYF
V gene: TRBV6-1; J gene: TRBJ2-1; clone size: NA; CDR3 protein: CASSESAGGSYNEQFF
V gene: TRBV6-6; J gene: TRBJ1-3; clone size: NA; CDR3 protein: CASSHRDGNTIYF
V gene: TRBV5-6; J gene: TRBJ1-6; clone size: NA; CDR3 protein: CASSLRGGDSPLHF
V gene: TRBV7-3; J gene: TRBJ2-5; clone size: large; CDR3 protein: CASSLTTGDAQYF
V gene: TRBV10-3; J gene: TRBJ1-2; clone size: NA; CDR3 protein: CATQRDTLIGTYGYTF
V gene: TRBV28; J gene: TRBJ2-7; clone size: NA; CDR3 protein: CASSLLAGTRQQYF
V gene: TRBV28; J gene: TRBJ1-1; clone size: NA; CDR3 protein: CASSLRGHRGAGTEAFF
V gene: TRBV12-5; J gene: TRBJ1-5; clone size: NA; CDR3 protein: CASGLAFWTGGASNQPQHF
V gene: TRBV12-5; J gene: TRBJ2-5; clone size: NA; CDR3 protein: CASGSGQGYHQETQYF
V gene: TRBV6-1; J gene: TRBJ1-2; clone size: once; CDR3 protein: CASSATGQGDYGYTF
V gene: TRBV5-5; J gene: TRBJ2-1; clone size: NA; CDR3 protein: CASSWAPGAGAGNEQFF
V gene: TRBV5-4; J gene: TRBJ1-1; clone size: NA; CDR3 protein: CASSGGGPEAFF
V gene: TRBV2; J gene: TRBJ2-5; clone size: NA; CDR3 protein: CASSEAGLAGRETQYF
V gene: TRBV5-1; J gene: TRBJ1-1; clone size: NA; CDR3 protein: CASSLTGTGGFLGTEAFF
V gene: TRBV15; J gene: TRBJ1-3; clone size: NA; CDR3 protein: CATSRDKASETGNTIYF
V gene: TRBV11-1; J gene: TRBJ1-6; clone size: NA; CDR3 protein: CASSWGTELNNSPLHF
V gene: TRBV6-1; J gene: TRBJ2-7; clone size: NA; CDR3 protein: CASSFGGTGDEQYF
V gene: TRBV7-2; J gene: TRBJ2-5; clone size: NA; CDR3 protein: CASSLSSGQETQYF
V gene: TRBV19; J gene: TRBJ1-4; clone size: NA; CDR3 protein: CASRGTGGAWSEKLFF
V gene: TRBV5-5; J gene: TRBJ2-1; clone size: few; CDR3 protein: CASSLLLGGGGEFF
V gene: TRBV5-6; J gene: TRBJ2-5; clone size: NA; CDR3 protein: CASSLGDRKETQYF
V gene: TRBV6-5; J gene: TRBJ2-7; clone size: NA; CDR3 protein: CASSRTGIYSYEQYF
V gene: TRBV10-3; J gene: TRBJ2-1; clone size: NA; CDR3 protein: CAINEGQTYNEQFF
V gene: TRBV15; J gene: TRBJ2-6; clone size: NA; CDR3 protein: CATSRSWMVGTGTISGANVLTF
V gene: TRBV28; J gene: TRBJ1-6; clone size: NA; CDR3 protein: CATAGGVAYNSPLHF
V gene: TRBV21-1; J gene: TRBJ1-4; clone size: NA; CDR3 protein: CASSEDRAEKLFF
V gene: TRBV30; J gene: TRBJ1-1; clone size: medium-sized; CDR3 protein: CASQTAGPEAFF
V gene: TRBV11-1; J gene: TRBJ1-4; clone size: NA; CDR3 protein: CASSSTGGANEKLFF
V gene: TRBV19; J gene: TRBJ2-7; clone size: NA; CDR3 protein: CASSTGGAYSYEQYF
V gene: TRBV28; J gene: TRBJ1-4; clone size: NA; CDR3 protein: CASRESYMGKLFF
V gene: TRBV6-1; J gene: TRBJ1-6; clone size: NA; CDR3 protein: CASTGAYNSPLHF
V gene: TRBV7-8; J gene: TRBJ1-5; clone size: NA; CDR3 protein: CASTPDRGLIQPQHF
V gene: TRBV5-4; J gene: TRBJ2-3; clone size: NA; CDR3 protein: CASSTDRDHTDTQYF
V gene: TRBV19; J gene: TRBJ1-1; clone size: NA; CDR3 protein: CASSIRGIFFRNTEAFF
V gene: TRBV27; J gene: TRBJ1-4; clone size: NA; CDR3 protein: CASTPTGFNEKLFF
V gene: TRBV2; J gene: TRBJ2-3; clone size: NA; CDR3 protein: CASTRGGYTDTQYF
V gene: TRBV6-5; J gene: TRBJ1-1; clone size: NA; CDR3 protein: CASTYTGGTEAFF
V gene: TRBV7-2; J gene: TRBJ2-5; clone size: NA; CDR3 protein: CASSTRTGGRETQYF
V gene: TRBV15; J gene: TRBJ2-7; clone size: NA; CDR3 protein: CATSRDYAGGDWIHEQYF
V gene: TRBV6-6; J gene: TRBJ2-7; clone size: NA; CDR3 protein: CASSYSGTSGGYEQYF
V gene: TRBV28; J gene: TRBJ1-6; clone size: NA; CDR3 protein: CASRGAAGSPLHF
V gene: TRBV30; J gene: TRBJ1-3; clone size: NA; CDR3 protein: CAWRTGANTIYF
V gene: TRBV5-1; J gene: TRBJ2-2; clone size: NA; CDR3 protein: CASSVSGNTGELFF
V gene: TRBV7-6; J gene: TRBJ2-7; clone size: NA; CDR3 protein: CASSFRSGGRYEQYF
V gene: TRBV9; J gene: TRBJ2-1; clone size: NA; CDR3 protein: CASSVGGGGAGGLNEQFF
V gene: TRBV27; J gene: TRBJ2-7; clone size: NA; CDR3 protein: CASSSIRDSWDEQYF
V gene: TRBV7-8; J gene: TRBJ2-7; clone size: NA; CDR3 protein: CASSLQGTGQQYF
V gene: TRBV19; J gene: TRBJ1-6; clone size: NA; CDR3 protein: CASSTTGYNSPLHF
V gene: TRBV9; J gene: TRBJ2-5; clone size: NA; CDR3 protein: CASSALDGGGQETQYF
V gene: TRBV6-6; J gene: TRBJ1-2; clone size: NA; CDR3 protein: CASSYERVNYGYTF
V gene: TRBV9; J gene: TRBJ2-1; clone size: NA; CDR3 protein: CASARDSLTYNEQFF
V gene: TRBV10-3; J gene: TRBJ2-7; clone size: NA; CDR3 protein: CAISGDRGGYEQYF
V gene: TRBV5-6; J gene: TRBJ1-5; clone size: NA; CDR3 protein: CASSFGGGGDQPQHF